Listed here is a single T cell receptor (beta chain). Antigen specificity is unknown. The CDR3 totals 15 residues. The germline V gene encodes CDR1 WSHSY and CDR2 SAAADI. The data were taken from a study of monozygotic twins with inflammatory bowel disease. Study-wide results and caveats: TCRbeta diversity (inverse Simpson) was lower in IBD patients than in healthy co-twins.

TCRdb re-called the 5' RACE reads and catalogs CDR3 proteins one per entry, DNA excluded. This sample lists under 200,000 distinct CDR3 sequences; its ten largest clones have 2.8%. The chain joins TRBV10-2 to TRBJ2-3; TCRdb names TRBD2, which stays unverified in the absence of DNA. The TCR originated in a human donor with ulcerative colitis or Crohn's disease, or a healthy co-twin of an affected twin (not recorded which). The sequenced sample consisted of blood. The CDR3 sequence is CASSVLAGATDTQYF.